This TCR beta chain was documented in a study of blood T cell repertoires in COVID-19. Turning to the study itself: The study drew acute and convalescent COVID-19 samples from the United States, Italy and Spain. The analysed material was cDNA or gDNA that came from T cells, B-cell-depleted T cells, or PBMCs.

Profiled with immunoSEQ multiplex PCR; TCRdb holds only in-frame clones, not every one. The sample gives approximately 300,000 clones, under 90% of which show up once; approximately 4.1% is in the top ten. Germline V gene sequence: CDR1 SNHLY, CDR2 FYNNEI. The length of the CDR3 is 15 residues. With 5 bases clipped from V and 0 bases from J, the junction kept 4 bases outside the gene matches. This TCR was recovered from a man under 40 who had recovered from COVID-19. V gene TRBV2 combines with J gene TRBJ1-3; TRBD1 matches 7 bases. Sequenced input: PBMCs or T cells enriched from blood (not recorded which). The CDR3 nucleotides read TGTGCCAGCAGTAGACAGGGACCCTCTGGAAACACCATATATTTT. Protein sequence: CASSRQGPSGNTIYF.